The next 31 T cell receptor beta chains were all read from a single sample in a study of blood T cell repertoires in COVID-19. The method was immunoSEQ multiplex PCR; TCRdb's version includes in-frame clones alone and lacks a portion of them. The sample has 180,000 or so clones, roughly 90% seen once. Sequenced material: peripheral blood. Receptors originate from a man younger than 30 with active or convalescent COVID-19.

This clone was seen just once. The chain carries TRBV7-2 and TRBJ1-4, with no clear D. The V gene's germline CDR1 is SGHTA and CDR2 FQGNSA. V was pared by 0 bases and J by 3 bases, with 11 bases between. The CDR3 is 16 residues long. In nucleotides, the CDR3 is TGTGCCAGCAGCTTAGCACTTGGAGGTTCTAATGAAAAACTGTTTTTT. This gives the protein CASSLALGGSNEKLFF.

For the CDR3, the DNA is TGTGCCAGCAGCTCCGACAGGGGGCCGGGCGAGCAGTACTTC. Translated: CASSSDRGPGEQYF. V and J are TRBV7-9 and TRBJ2-7, with TRBD1 identical over 10 bases. This CDR3 comprises 14 residues. V shed 4 bases, J shed 6 bases, and the junction held 6 bases outside the gene matches. In germline, CDR1 is SEHNR, CDR2 FQNEAQ (reference sequence).

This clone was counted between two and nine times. The CDR3 DNA reads TGTGCCAGCAGTTACCCTATCGCCAGACTGCAGAACACTGAAGCTTTCTTT. It encodes CASSYPIARLQNTEAFF. The rearrangement uses TRBV6-2 or TRBV6-3 and TRBJ1-1; no clear D. The CDR3 contains 17 residues. V lost 2 bases and J 1 base, leaving 17 bases between the germline ends. Germline loops: CDR1 MNHEY, CDR2 SVGEGT.

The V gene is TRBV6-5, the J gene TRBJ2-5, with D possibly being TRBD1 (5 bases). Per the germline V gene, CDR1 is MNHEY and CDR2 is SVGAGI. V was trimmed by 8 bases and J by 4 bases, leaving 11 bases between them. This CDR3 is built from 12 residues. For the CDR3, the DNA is TGTGCCAGCGGCAGGGCGATAGAGACCCAGTACTTC. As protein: CASGRAIETQYF.

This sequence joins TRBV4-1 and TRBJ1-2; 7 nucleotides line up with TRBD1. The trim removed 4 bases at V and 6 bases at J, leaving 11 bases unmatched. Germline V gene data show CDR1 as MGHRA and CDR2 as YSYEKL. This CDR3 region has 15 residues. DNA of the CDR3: TGCGCCAGCAGCCCAGACCGGGACAGAGATAATGGCTACACCTTC. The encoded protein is CASSPDRDRDNGYTF.

CDR3: CASTSSYGYTF. The DNA of the CDR3 is TGCGCCAGCACGTCCTCCTATGGCTACACCTTC. V gene TRBV10-2 combines with J gene TRBJ1-2; D is unresolved. CDR3 length: 11 residues. Germline lookup yields CDR1 WSHSY and CDR2 SAAADI. The V end lost 7 bases, the J end lost 4 bases, and 7 bases lay between the germline ends.

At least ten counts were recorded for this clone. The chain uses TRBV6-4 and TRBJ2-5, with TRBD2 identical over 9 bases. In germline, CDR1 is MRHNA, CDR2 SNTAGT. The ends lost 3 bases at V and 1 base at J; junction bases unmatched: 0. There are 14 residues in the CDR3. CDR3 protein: CASSERGGQETQYF. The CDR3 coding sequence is TGTGCCAGCAGTGAGCGGGGGGGCCAAGAGACCCAGTACTTC.

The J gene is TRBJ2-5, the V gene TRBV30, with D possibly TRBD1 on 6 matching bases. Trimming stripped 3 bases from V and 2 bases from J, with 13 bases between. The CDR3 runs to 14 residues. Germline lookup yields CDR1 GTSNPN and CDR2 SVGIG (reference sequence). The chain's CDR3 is CAWRPTGAQETQYF. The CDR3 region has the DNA TGTGCCTGGAGACCGACAGGCGCACAAGAGACCCAGTACTTC.

CDR3 amino acids: CASSAGQGFTDTQYF. CDR3 bases: TGTGCCAGCAGCGCGGGACAGGGTTTCACAGATACGCAGTATTTT. The rearrangement links TRBV9 to TRBJ2-3; TRBD1 matches 9 bases. CDR1 and CDR2 from the germline V gene are SGDLS and YYNGEE. V lost 3 bases to trimming and J lost 2 bases; unmatched junction nucleotides: 4. CDR3 length: 15 residues.

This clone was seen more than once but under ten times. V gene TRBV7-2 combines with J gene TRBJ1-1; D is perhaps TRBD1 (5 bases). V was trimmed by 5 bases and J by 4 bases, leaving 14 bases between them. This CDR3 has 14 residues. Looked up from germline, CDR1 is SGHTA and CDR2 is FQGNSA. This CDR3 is CASSPQGWSTEAFF. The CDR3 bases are TGTGCCAGCAGCCCCCAGGGTTGGAGCACTGAAGCTTTCTTT.

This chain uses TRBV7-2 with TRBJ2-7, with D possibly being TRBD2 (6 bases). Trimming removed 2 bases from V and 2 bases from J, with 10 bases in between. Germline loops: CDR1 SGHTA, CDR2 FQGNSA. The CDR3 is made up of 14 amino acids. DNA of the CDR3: TGTGCCAGCAGCTTAATGGTAGCGGCCTACGAGCAGTACTTC. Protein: CASSLMVAAYEQYF.

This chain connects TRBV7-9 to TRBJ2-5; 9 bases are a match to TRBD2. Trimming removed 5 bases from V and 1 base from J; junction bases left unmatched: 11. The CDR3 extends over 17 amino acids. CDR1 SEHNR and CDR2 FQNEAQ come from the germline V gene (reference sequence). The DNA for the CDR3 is TGTGCCAGCAGCCTAACCCCGGGGACTAGCCTCCAAGAGACCCAGTACTTC. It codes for CASSLTPGTSLQETQYF.

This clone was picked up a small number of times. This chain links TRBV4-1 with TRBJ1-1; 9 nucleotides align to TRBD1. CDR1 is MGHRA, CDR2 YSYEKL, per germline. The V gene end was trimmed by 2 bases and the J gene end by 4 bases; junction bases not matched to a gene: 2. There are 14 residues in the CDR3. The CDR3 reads CASSQLTGGTEAFF. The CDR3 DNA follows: TGCGCCAGCAGCCAACTGACAGGGGGCACTGAAGCTTTCTTT.

In DNA form, the CDR3 reads TGTGCCAGCATTAAGGGACAGGGAGACACTGAAGCTTTCTTT. Translated: CASIKGQGDTEAFF. The gene calls are TRBV2 and TRBJ1-1, with 9 positions matching TRBD1. Germline lookup yields CDR1 SNHLY and CDR2 FYNNEI. The CDR3 consists of 14 residues. Trimming at V came to 7 bases and at J to 3 bases, leaving 6 bases not matched to a gene.

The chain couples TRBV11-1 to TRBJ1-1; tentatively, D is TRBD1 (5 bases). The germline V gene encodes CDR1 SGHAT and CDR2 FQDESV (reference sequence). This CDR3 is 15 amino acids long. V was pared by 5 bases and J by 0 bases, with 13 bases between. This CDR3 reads CASSGMTEVNTEAFF. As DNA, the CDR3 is TGTGCCAGCAGCGGCATGACAGAGGTGAACACTGAAGCTTTCTTT.

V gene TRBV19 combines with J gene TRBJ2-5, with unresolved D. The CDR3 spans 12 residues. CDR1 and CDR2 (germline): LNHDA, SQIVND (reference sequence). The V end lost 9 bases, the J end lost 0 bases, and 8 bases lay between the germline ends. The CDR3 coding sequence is TGTGCCAGCCGCGGTAACCAAGAGACCCAGTACTTC. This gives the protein CASRGNQETQYF.

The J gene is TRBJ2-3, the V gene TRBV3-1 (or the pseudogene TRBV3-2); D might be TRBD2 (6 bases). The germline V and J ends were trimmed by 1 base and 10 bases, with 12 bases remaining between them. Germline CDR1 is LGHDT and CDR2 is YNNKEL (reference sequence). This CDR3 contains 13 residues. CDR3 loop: CASSQAAWEAQYF. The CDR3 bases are TGTGCCAGCAGCCAAGCGGCCTGGGAGGCGCAGTATTTT.

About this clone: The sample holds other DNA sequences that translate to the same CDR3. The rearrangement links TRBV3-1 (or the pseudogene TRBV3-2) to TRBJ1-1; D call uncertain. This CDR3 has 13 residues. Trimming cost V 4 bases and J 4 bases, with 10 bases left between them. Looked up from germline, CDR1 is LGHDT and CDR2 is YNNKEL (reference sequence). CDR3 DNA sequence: TGTGCCAGCAGCCGACGGGGAGGCACTGAAGCTTTCTTT. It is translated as CASSRRGGTEAFF.

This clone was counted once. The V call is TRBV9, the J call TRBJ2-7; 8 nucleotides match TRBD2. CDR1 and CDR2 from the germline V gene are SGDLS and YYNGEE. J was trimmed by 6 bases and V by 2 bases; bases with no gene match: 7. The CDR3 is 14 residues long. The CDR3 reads CASSVLETSVEQYF. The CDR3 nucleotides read TGTGCCAGCAGCGTCCTAGAGACTAGCGTCGAGCAGTACTTC. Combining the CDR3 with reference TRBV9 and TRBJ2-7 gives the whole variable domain DSGVTQTPKHLITATGQRVTLRCSPRSGDLSVYWYQQSLDQGLQFLIQYYNGEERAKGNILERFSAQQFPDLHSELNLSSLELGDSALYFCASSVLETSVEQYFGPGTRLTVT.

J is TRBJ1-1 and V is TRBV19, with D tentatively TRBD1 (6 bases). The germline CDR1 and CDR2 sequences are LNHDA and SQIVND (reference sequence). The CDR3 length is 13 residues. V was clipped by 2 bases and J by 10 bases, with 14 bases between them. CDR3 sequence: CASSISVAGVAFF. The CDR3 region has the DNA TGTGCCAGTAGTATATCCGTGGCAGGGGTAGCTTTCTTT.

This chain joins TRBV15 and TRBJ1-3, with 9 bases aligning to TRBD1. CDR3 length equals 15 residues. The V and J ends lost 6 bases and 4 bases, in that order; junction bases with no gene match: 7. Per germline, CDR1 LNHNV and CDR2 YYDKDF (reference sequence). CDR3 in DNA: TGTGCCACCAGAAGTGGACAGGGGCCCGGAAACACCATATATTTT. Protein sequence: CATRSGQGPGNTIYF.

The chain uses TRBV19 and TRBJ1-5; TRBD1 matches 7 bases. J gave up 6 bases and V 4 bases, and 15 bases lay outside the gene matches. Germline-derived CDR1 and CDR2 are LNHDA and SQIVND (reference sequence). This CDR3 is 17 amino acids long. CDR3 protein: CASSTRRDNRGGQPQHF. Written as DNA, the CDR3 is TGTGCCAGTAGTACTAGAAGAGACAACAGGGGTGGTCAGCCCCAGCATTTT.

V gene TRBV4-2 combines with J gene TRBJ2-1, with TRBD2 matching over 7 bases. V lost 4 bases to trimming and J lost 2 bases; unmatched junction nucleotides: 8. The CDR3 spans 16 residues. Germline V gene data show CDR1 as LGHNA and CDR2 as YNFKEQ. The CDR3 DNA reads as TGTGCCAGCAGCCCTTCTGCGGGGGAGGCCTACAATGAGCAGTTCTTC. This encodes CASSPSAGEAYNEQFF.

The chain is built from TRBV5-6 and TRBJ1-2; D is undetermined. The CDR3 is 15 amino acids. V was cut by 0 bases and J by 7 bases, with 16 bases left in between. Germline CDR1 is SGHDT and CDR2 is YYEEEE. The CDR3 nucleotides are TGTGCCAGCAGCTTGGGGAGGAGGCTGGGCTCTGGCTACACCTTC. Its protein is CASSLGRRLGSGYTF.

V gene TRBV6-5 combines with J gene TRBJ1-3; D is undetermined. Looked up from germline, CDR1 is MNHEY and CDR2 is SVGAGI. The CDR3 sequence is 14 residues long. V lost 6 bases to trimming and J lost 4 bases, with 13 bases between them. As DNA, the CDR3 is TGTGCCAGCAGCAATCCGGGTAACGGAAACACCATATATTTT. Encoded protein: CASSNPGNGNTIYF.

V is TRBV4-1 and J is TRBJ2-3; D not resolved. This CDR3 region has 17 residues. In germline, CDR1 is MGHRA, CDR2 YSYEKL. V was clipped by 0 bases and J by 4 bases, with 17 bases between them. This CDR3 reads CASSQEIGAVGADTQYF. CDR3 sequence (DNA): TGCGCCAGCAGCCAAGAGATAGGCGCGGTCGGAGCAGATACGCAGTATTTT.

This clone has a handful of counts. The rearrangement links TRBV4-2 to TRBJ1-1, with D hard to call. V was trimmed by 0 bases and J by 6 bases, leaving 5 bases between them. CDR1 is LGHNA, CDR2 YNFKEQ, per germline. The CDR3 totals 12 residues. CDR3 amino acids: CASSQDPAEAFF. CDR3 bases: TGTGCCAGCAGCCAAGATCCCGCTGAAGCTTTCTTT.

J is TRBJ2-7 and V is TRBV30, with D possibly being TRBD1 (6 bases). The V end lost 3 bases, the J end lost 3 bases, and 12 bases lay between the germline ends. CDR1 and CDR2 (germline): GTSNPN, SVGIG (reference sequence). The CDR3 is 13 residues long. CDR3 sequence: CAWRGANLYEQYF. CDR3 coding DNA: TGTGCCTGGAGGGGGGCCAACCTCTACGAGCAGTACTTC.

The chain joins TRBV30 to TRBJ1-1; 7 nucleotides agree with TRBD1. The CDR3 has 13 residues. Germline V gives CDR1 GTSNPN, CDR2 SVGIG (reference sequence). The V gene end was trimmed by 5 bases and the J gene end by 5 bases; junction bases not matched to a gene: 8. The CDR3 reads CAWYRGLGTEAFF. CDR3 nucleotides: TGTGCCTGGTACAGGGGACTTGGTACTGAAGCTTTCTTT.

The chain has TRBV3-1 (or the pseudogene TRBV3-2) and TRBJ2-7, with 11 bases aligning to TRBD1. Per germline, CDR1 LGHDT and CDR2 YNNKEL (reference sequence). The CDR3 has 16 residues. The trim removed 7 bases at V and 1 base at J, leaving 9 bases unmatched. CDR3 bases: TGTGCCAGCACCAGAACCGGGACAGGGGGATCCTACGAGCAGTACTTC. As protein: CASTRTGTGGSYEQYF.

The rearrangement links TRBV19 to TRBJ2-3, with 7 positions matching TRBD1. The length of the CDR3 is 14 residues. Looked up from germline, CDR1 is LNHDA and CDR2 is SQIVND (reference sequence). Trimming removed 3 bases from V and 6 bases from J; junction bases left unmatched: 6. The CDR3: CASSIAQGQDTQYF. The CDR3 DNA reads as TGTGCCAGTAGTATTGCCCAGGGACAGGATACGCAGTATTTT.